The clone carrying this TCR beta chain came up a few times. Its specificity is unknown. This CDR3 has 14 residues. Germline V gene sequence: CDR1 PRHDT, CDR2 FYEKMQ (reference sequence). Trimming removed 3 bases from V and 5 bases from J, with 10 bases in between. Sequencing used immunoSEQ multiplex PCR; TCRdb keeps in-frame clones, though not all of them. The sample holds approximately 3,300 clones, 70% seen once. The data are from a study of tissue T cells after allogeneic stem cell transplantation. Study-wide background: Pathologist H&E review favored samples with visible lymphocytes for sequencing among multiple samples.

Whole-study results and caveats: Which tissue TCRs were alloreactive or antigen-specific was not determined. Some clones might be persisting host cells.

The material was tissue from the right colon, obtained at autopsy. The sequence derives from a male donor at least 60 years old with lung cancer. V usage is TRBV13 and J usage is TRBJ1-4; no firm D call. CDR3 DNA sequence: TGTGCCAGCAGCTTCAGGCAACCGAATGAAAAACTGTTTTTT. It codes for CASSFRQPNEKLFF.